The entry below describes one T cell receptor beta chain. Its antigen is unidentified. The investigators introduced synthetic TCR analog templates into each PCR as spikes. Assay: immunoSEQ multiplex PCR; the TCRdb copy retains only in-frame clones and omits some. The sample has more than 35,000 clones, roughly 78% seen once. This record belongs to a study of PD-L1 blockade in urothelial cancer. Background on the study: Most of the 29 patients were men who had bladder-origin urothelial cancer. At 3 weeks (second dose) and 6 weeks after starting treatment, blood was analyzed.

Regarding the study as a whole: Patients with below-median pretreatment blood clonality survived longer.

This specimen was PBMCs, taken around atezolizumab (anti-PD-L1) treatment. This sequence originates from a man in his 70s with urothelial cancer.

The DNA for the CDR3 is TGTGCCTCCCAGGGGGGCTACAATGAGCAGTTCTTC. This encodes CASQGGYNEQFF. The chain uses TRBV6-5 and TRBJ2-1, with D tentatively TRBD1 (7 bases). The V end lost 11 bases, the J end lost 3 bases, and 11 bases lay between the germline ends. There are 12 residues in the CDR3. Germline values: CDR1 MNHEY, CDR2 SVGAGI.